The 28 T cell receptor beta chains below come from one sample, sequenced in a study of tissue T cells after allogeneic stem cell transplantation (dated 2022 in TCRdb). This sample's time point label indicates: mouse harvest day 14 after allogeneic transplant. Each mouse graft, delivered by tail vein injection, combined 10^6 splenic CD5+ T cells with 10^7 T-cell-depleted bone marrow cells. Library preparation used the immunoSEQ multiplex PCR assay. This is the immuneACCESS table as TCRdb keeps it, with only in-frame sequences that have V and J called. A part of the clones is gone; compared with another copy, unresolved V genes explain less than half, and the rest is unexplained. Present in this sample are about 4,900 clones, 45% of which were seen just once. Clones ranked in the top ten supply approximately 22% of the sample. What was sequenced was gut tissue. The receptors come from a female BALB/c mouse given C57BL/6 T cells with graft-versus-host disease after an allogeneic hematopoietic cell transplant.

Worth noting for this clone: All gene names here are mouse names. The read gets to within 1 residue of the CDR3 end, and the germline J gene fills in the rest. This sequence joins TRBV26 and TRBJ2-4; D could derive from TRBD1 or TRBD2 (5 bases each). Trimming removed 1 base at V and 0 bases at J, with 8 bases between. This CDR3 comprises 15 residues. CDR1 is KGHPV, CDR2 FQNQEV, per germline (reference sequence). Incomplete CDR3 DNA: TGTGCCAGCAGTCTGTTCGGGGGAAGTCAAAACACCTTGTAC. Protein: CASSLFGGSQNTLY. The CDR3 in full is CASSLFGGSQNTLYF.

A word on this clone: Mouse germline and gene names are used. CDR3 DNA, as far as it was read: TGTGCCAGCTCTCCCCACTGGGGCTATGAACAGTAC. Translating gives CASSPHWGYEQY. The CDR3 as a whole reads CASSPHWGYEQYF. This chain connects TRBV12-2 to TRBJ2-7; 7 nucleotides agree with TRBD2. The read terminates 1 residue ahead of where the CDR3 ends, so the germline J gene completes it. Germline V gives CDR1 SGHLS, CDR2 HYDKME. The CDR3 contains 13 residues. V dropped 2 bases and J dropped 3; count of bases not matched to a gene: 3.

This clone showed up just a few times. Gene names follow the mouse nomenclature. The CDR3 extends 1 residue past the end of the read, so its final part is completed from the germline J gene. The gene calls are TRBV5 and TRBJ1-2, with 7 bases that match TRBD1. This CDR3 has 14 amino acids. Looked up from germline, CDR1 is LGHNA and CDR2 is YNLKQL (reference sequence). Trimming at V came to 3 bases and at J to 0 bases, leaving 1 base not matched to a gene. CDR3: CASSHGTANSDYTF. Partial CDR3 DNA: TGTGCCAGCAGCCACGGGACAGCAAACTCCGACTACACC.

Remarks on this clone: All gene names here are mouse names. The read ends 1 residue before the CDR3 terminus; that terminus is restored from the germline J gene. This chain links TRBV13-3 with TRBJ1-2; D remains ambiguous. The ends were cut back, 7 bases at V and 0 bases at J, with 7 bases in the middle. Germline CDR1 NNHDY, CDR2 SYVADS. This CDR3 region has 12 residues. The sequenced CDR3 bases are TGTGCCAGCGGCGCAGCAAACTCCGACTACACC. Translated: CASGAANSDYT. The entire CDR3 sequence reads CASGAANSDYTF.

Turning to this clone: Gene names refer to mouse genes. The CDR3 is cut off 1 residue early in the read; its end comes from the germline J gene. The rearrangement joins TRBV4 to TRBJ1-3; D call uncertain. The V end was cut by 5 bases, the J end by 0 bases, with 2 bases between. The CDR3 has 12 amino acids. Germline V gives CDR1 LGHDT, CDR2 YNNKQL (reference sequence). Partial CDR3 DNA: TGTGCCAGCAGCCATTCTGGAAATACGCTCTAT. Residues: CASSHSGNTLY. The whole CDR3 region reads CASSHSGNTLYF. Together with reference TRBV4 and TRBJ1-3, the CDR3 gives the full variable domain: ETAVFQTPNYHVTQVGNEVSFNCKQTLGHDTMYWYKQDSKKLLKIMFSYNNKQLIVNETVPRRFSPQSSDKAHLNLRIKSVEPEDSAVYLCASSHSGNTLYFGEGSRLIVV.

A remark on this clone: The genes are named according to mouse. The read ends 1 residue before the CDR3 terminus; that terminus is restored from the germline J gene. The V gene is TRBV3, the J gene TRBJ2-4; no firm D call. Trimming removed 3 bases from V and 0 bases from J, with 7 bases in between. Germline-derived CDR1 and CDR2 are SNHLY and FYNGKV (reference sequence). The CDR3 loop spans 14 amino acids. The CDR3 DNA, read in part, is TGTGCCAGCAGCTTTCAAGGCAGTCAAAACACCTTGTAC. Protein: CASSFQGSQNTLY. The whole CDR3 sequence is CASSFQGSQNTLYF. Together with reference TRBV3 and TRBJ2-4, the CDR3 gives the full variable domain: GPKVLQIPSHQIIDMGQMVTLNCDPVSNHLYFYWYKQILGQQMEFLVNFYNGKVMEKSKLFKDQFSVERPDGSYFTLKIQPTALEDSAVYFCASSFQGSQNTLYFGAGTRLSVL.

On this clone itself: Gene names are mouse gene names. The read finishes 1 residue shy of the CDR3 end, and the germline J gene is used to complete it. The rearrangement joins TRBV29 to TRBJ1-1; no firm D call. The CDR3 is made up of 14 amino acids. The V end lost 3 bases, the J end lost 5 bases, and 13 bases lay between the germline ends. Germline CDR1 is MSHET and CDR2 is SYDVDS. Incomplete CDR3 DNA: TGTGCTAGCAGTTTTCGACAAGGACGTACAGAAGTCTTC. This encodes CASSFRQGRTEVF. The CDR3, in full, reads CASSFRQGRTEVFF.

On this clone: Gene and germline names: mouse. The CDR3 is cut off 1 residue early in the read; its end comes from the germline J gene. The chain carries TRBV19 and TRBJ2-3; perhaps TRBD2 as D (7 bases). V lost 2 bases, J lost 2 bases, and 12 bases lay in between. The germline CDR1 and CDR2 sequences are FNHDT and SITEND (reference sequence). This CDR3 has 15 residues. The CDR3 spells CASSIGGHDAETLYF. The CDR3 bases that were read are TGTGCCAGCAGTATCGGGGGGCACGATGCAGAAACGCTGTAT.

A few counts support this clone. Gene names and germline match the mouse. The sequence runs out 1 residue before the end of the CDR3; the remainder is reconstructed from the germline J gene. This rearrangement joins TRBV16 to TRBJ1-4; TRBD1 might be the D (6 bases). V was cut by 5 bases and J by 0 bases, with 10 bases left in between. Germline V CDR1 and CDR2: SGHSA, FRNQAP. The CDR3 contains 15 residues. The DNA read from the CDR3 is TGTGCAAGCAGCCCCTGGACAGTTTCCAACGAAAGATTATTT. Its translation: CASSPWTVSNERLF. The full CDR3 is CASSPWTVSNERLFF.

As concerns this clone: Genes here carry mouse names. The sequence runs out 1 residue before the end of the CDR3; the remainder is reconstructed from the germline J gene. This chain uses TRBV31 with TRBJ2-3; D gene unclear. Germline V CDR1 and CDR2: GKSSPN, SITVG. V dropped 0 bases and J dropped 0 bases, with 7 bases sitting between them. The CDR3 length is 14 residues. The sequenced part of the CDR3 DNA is TGTGCCTGGAGTCTAGACACTAGTGCAGAAACGCTGTAT. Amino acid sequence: CAWSLDTSAETLY. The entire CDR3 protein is CAWSLDTSAETLYF.

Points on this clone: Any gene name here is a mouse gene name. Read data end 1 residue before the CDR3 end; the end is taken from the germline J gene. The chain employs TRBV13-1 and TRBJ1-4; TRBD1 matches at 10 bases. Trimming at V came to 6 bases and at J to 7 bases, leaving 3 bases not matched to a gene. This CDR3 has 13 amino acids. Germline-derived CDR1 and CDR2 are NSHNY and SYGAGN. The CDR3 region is CASMGQGSERLFF. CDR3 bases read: TGTGCCAGCATGGGACAGGGGAGCGAAAGATTATTT. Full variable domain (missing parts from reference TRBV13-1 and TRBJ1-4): EAAVTQSPRNKVTVTGGNVTLSCRQTNSHNYMYWYRQDTGHGLRLIHYSYGAGNLRIGDVPDGYKATRTTQEDFFLLLELASPSQTSLYFCASMGQGSERLFFGHGTKLSVL.

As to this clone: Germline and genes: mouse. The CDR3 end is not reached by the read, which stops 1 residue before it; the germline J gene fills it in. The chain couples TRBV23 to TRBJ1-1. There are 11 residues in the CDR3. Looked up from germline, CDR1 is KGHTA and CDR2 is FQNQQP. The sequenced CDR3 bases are TGCTCCAGCAGTACACGGGTGGAAGTCTTC. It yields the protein CSSSTRVEVF. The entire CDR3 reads CSSSTRVEVFF.

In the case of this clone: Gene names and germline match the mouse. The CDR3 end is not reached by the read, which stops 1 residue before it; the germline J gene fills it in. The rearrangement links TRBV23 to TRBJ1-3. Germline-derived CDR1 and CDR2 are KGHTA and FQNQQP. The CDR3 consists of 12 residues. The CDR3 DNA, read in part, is TGCTCCAGCACCGTTTCTGGAAATACGCTCTAT. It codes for CSSTVSGNTLY. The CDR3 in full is CSSTVSGNTLYF.

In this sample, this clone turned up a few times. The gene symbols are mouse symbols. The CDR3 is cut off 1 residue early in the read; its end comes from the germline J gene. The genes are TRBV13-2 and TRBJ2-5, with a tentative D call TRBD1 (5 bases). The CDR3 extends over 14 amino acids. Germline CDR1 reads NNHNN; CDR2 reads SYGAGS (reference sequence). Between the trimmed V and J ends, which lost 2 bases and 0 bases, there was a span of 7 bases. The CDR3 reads CASGERGNQDTQYF. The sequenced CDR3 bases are TGTGCCAGCGGTGAGAGGGGAAACCAAGACACCCAGTAC.

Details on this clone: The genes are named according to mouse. The sequenced CDR3 bases are TGTGCCAGCAGCTCCCCGGGACTGGGGGCAGAAACGCTGTAT. This codes for CASSSPGLGAETLY. The CDR3 in full is CASSSPGLGAETLYF. This sequence joins TRBV15 and TRBJ2-3; 10 bases line up with TRBD2. The read terminates 1 residue before the CDR3 end, so the remaining end is supplied by the germline J gene. This CDR3 has 15 residues. Germline CDR1 is SGHND and CDR2 is FRSKSL. The V gene end was trimmed by 6 bases and the J gene end by 3 bases; junction bases not matched to a gene: 6.

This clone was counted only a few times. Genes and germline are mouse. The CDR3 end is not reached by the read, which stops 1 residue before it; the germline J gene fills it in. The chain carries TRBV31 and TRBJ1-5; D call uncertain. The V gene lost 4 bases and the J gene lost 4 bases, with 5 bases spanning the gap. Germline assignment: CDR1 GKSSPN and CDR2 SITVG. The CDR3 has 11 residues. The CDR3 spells CAWNQNQAPLF. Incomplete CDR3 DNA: TGTGCCTGGAACCAAAACCAGGCTCCGCTT.

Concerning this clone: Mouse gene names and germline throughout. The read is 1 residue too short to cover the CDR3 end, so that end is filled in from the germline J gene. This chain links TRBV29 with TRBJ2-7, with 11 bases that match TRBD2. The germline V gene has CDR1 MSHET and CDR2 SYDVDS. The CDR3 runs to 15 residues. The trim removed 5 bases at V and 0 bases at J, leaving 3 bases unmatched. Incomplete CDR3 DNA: TGTGCTAGCAGTCCGACTGGGGGGGGCTCCTATGAACAGTAC. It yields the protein CASSPTGGGSYEQY. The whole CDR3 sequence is CASSPTGGGSYEQYF. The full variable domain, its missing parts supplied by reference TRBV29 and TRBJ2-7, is DMKVTQMPRYLIKRMGENVLLECGQDMSHETMYWYRQDPGLGLQLIYISYDVDSNSEGDIPKGYRVSRKKREHFSLILDSAKTNQTSVYFCASSPTGGGSYEQYFGPGTRLTVL.

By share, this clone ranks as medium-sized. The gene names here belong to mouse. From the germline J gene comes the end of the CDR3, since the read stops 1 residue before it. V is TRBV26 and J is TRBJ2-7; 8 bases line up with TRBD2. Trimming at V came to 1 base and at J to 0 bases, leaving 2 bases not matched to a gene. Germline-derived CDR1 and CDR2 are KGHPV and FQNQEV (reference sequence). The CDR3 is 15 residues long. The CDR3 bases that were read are TGTGCCAGCAGTCTGTGGGGGGGGCGCTCCTATGAACAGTAC. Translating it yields CASSLWGGRSYEQY. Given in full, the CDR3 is CASSLWGGRSYEQYF. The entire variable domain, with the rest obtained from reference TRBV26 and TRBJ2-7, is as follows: NSKVIQTPRYLVKGQGQKAKMRCIPEKGHPVVFWYQQNKNNEFKFLINFQNQEVLQQIDMTEKRFSAECPSNSPCSLEIQSSEAGDSALYLCASSLWGGRSYEQYFGPGTRLTVL.

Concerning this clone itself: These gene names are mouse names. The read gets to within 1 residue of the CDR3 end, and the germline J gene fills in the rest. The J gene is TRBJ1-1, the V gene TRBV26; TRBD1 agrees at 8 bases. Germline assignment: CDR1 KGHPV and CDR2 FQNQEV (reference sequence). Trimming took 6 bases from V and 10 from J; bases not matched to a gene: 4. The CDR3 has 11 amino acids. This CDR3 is CASSRTGGVFF. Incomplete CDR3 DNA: TGTGCCAGCAGCCGTACAGGGGGAGTCTTC.

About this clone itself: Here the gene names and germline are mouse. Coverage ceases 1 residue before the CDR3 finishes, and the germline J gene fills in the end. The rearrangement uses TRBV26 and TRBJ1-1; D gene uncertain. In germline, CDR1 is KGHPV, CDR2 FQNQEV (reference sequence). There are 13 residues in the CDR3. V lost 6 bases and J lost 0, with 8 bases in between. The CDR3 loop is CASSRQTNTEVFF. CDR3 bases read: TGTGCCAGCAGCCGACAAACAAACACAGAAGTCTTC. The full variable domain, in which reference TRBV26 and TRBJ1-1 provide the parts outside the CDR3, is NSKVIQTPRYLVKGQGQKAKMRCIPEKGHPVVFWYQQNKNNEFKFLINFQNQEVLQQIDMTEKRFSAECPSNSPCSLEIQSSEAGDSALYLCASSRQTNTEVFFGKGTRLTVV.

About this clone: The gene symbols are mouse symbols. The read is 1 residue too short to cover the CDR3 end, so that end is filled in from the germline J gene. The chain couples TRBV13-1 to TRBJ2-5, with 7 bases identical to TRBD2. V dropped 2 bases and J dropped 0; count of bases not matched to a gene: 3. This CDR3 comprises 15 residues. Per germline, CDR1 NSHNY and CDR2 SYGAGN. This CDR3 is CASSDRLGNQDTQYF. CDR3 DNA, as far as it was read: TGTGCCAGCAGTGACCGACTGGGCAACCAAGACACCCAGTAC.

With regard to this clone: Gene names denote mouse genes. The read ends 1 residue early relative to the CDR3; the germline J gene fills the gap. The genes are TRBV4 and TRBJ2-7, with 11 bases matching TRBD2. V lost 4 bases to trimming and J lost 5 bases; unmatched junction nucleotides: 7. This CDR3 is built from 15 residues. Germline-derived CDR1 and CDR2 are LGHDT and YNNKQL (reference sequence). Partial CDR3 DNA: TGTGCCAGCAGCTCTCTTCCGGGACTGGGGGATGAACAGTAC. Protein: CASSSLPGLGDEQY. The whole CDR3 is CASSSLPGLGDEQYF.

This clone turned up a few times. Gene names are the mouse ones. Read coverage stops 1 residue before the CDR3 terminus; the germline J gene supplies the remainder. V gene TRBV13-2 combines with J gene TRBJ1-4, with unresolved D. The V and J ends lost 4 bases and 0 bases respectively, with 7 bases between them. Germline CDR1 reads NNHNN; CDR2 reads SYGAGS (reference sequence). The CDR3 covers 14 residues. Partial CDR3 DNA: TGTGCCAGCGGTAGCCCATTTTCCAACGAAAGATTATTT. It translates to CASGSPFSNERLF. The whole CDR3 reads CASGSPFSNERLFF.

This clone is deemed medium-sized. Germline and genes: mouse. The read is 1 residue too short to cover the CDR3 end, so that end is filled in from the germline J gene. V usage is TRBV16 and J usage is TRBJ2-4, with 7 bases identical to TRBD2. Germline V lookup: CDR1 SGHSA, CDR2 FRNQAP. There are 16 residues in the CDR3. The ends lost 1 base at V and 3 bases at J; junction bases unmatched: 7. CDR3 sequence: CASSLVGGRGQNTLYF. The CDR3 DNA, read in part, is TGTGCAAGCAGCTTAGTGGGGGGAAGGGGCCAAAACACCTTGTAC.

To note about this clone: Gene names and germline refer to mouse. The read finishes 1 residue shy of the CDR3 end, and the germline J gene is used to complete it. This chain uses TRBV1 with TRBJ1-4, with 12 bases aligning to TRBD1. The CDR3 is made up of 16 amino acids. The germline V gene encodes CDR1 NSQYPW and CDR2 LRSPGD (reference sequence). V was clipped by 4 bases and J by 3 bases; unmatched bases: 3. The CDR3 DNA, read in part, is TGCACCTGCAGTGGCCGGGACAGGGGGCCCAACGAAAGATTATTT. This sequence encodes CTCSGRDRGPNERLF. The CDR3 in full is CTCSGRDRGPNERLFF.

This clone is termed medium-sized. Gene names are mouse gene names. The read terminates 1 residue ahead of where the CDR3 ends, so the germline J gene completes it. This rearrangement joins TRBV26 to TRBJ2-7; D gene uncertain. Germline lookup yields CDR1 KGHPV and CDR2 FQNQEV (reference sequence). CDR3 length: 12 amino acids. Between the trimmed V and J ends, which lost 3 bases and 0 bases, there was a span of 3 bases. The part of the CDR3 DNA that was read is TGTGCCAGCAGTCTCACCTCCTATGAACAGTAC. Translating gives CASSLTSYEQY. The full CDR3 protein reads CASSLTSYEQYF.

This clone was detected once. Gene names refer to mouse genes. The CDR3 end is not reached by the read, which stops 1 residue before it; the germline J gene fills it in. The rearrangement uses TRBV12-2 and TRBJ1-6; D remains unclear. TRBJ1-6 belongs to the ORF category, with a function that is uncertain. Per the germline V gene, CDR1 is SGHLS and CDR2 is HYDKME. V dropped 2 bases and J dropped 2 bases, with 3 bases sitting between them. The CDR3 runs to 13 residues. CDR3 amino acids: CASSQTYNSPLYF. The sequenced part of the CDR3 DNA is TGTGCCAGCTCTCAGACCTATAATTCGCCCCTCTAC.

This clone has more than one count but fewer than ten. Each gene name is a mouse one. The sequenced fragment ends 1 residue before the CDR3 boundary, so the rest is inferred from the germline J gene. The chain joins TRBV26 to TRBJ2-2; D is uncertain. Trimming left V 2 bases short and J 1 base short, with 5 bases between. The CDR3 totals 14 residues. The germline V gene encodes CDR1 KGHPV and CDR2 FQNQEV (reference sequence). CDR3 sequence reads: CASSLTENTGQLYF. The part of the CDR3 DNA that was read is TGTGCCAGCAGTCTGACAGAAAACACCGGGCAGCTCTAC.